What follows is one T cell receptor beta chain and its context. In germline, CDR1 is MNHEY, CDR2 SVGAGI. The CDR3 runs to 15 residues. Trimming cost V 10 bases and J 1 base, with 20 bases left between them. This specimen belongs to a study of cytomegalovirus exposure and HLA in healthy donors. Clones were sequenced by immunoSEQ multiplex PCR, and TCRdb holds only the in-frame ones, with some missing. Of 170,000 or so clones in the sample, 80% to 85% were seen once. V and J are TRBV6-5 and TRBJ2-7; D possibly corresponds to TRBD2 (6 bases). This sequence was found in a woman between 18 and 29 years old in good health and CMV-seropositive. The sample consisted of PBMCs. CDR3 DNA sequence: TGTGCCACCGGCCCTGCGGGGTTCCCTTCCTACGAGCAGTACTTC. This sequence encodes CATGPAGFPSYEQYF.